The entry that follows covers one T cell receptor beta chain sequence. These data are taken from a study of shared clonotypes between healthy human individuals. Sequenced by immunoSEQ multiplex PCR; TCRdb stores in-frame clones only, minus some. The top ten hold approximately 0.067% of the sample, which has some 500,000 clones, 95% to 97% seen once. Sequenced sample: naive CD4+ T cells sorted from blood. Regarding subset: CD45RA+ positively selected. The receptor's source is a woman aged 25 to 39 in good health.

CDR3 amino acids: CASSLADRMITDTQYF. CDR3 nucleotide sequence: TGTGCCAGCAGCTTGGCGGACAGAATGATAACAGATACGCAGTATTTT. The chain has TRBV7-9 and TRBJ2-3; tentatively, D is TRBD1 (6 bases). Germline V gene sequence: CDR1 SEHNR, CDR2 FQNEAQ (reference sequence). V lost 3 bases and J lost 3, with 16 bases in between. The CDR3 runs 16 residues.